These 16 T cell receptor beta chains came from one sample sequenced in a study of blood T cell repertoires in COVID-19. Clones were sequenced by immunoSEQ multiplex PCR, and TCRdb holds only the in-frame ones, with some missing. The sample gives 200,000 to 300,000 clones, roughly 89% of which show up once; roughly 3.7% is in the top ten. The specimen was PBMCs or T cells enriched from blood (not recorded which). The receptors here all came from a woman aged 25 to 45 who had recovered from COVID-19.

This clone has only one observation. The gene calls are TRBV7-9 and TRBJ2-7, with D unresolved. Trimming took off 4 bases at V and 3 bases at J, with 10 bases between the two ends. Germline loops: CDR1 SEHNR, CDR2 FQNEAQ (reference sequence). This CDR3 contains 13 residues. CDR3 in DNA: TGTGCCAGCAGCTCCAGTGCTGACTACGAGCAGTACTTC. Protein product: CASSSSADYEQYF.

The chain combines TRBV6-5 with TRBJ1-1; D is ambiguous. V lost 4 bases and J lost 1, with 13 bases in between. Germline CDR1 is MNHEY and CDR2 is SVGAGI. The CDR3 is 15 residues long. CDR3 coding DNA: TGTGCCAGCAGTTGGGGAGGAGGGCCGAACACTGAAGCTTTCTTT. Protein sequence: CASSWGGGPNTEAFF.

DNA of the CDR3: TGTGCCAGCAGCGTGCGGATGAACACTGAAGCTTTCTTT. Protein product: CASSVRMNTEAFF. This chain uses TRBV7-3 with TRBJ1-1; D gene uncertain. Germline V gives CDR1 SGHTA, CDR2 FQGTGA. Deletions cut 5 bases from V and 0 bases from J, with 7 bases between. This CDR3 spans 13 amino acids.

This clone occurred once. The chain joins TRBV6-1 to TRBJ2-6; TRBD2 matches 7 bases. Germline assignment: CDR1 MNHNS and CDR2 SASEGT. The J segment lost 3 bases and the V segment lost 4 bases, leaving 6 bases of the junction unmatched. This CDR3 comprises 16 residues. The CDR3 loop is CASSGSGTGGANVLTF. The CDR3 bases are TGTGCCAGCAGTGGGAGCGGGACCGGTGGGGCCAACGTCCTGACTTTC.

The chain carries TRBV30 and TRBJ2-1; D uncertain. The germline V and J ends were trimmed by 0 bases and 3 bases, with 3 bases remaining between them. The germline CDR1 and CDR2 sequences are GTSNPN and SVGIG (reference sequence). This CDR3 has 12 amino acids. The CDR3 DNA is TGTGCCTGGAGTGTACTCTACAATGAGCAGTTCTTC. Protein: CAWSVLYNEQFF.

This chain joins TRBV4-1 and TRBJ1-2; 8 bases fit TRBD1. J was trimmed by 6 bases and V by 0 bases; bases with no gene match: 6. The CDR3 runs 15 residues. Germline V gene lookup returns CDR1 MGHRA and CDR2 YSYEKL. CDR3 protein: CASSQEPDRVNGYTF. CDR3 nucleotide sequence: TGCGCCAGCAGCCAAGAACCGGACAGGGTAAATGGCTACACCTTC.

The chain recombines TRBV3-1 (or the pseudogene TRBV3-2) with TRBJ2-1; D unresolved. Per germline, CDR1 LGHDT and CDR2 YNNKEL (reference sequence). CDR3 length: 14 amino acids. V lost 0 bases to trimming and J lost 10 bases, with 13 bases between them. CDR3 in amino acids: CASSQDLTRPEQFF. CDR3 in DNA: TGTGCCAGCAGCCAAGATCTTACGCGGCCAGAGCAGTTCTTC.

The chain links TRBV4-1 to TRBJ2-5; 10 nucleotides agree with TRBD2. Unmatched junction bases numbered 12, after V lost 0 bases and J lost 5 bases. CDR3 length: 18 residues. Germline assignment: CDR1 MGHRA and CDR2 YSYEKL. Written as DNA, the CDR3 is TGCGCCAGCAGCCAAGATTCTACAGAGCGGGAGGGCTGGGAGACCCAGTACTTC. Its translation is CASSQDSTEREGWETQYF.

A single count supports this clone. The chain has TRBV5-1 and TRBJ1-6; no clear D gene. Germline CDR1 reads SGHRS; CDR2 reads YFSETQ. The V end was cut by 1 base, the J end by 10 bases, with 15 bases between. The CDR3 spans 15 residues. CDR3 amino acids: CASSLIGEGRSPLHF. The CDR3 DNA is TGCGCCAGCAGCTTGATTGGGGAGGGTCGATCACCCCTCCACTTT.

The genes are TRBV7-2 and TRBJ1-4; 8 bases are a match to TRBD1. The V gene's germline CDR1 is SGHTA and CDR2 FQGNSA. Trimming at V came to 2 bases and at J to 8 bases, leaving 7 bases not matched to a gene. This CDR3 has 15 amino acids. CDR3 DNA: TGTGCCAGCAGCTTATCGACAGGGGTATGGGAAAAACTGTTTTTT. Translated: CASSLSTGVWEKLFF.

This clone occurred once. The chain is built from TRBV27 and TRBJ2-7; tentatively, D is TRBD2 (5 bases). The V end was cut by 1 base, the J end by 0 bases, with 10 bases between. Germline loops: CDR1 MNHEY, CDR2 SMNVEV (reference sequence). CDR3 length equals 15 residues. CDR3 nucleotides: TGTGCCAGCAGTTTATACCCGGGAAGCTCCTACGAGCAGTACTTC. Translating it yields CASSLYPGSSYEQYF.

In its sample, this clone was seen a few times. The chain is built from TRBV6-4 and TRBJ2-3; the match to TRBD2 covers 13 bases. Germline CDR1 and CDR2: MRHNA and SNTAGT. CDR3 length: 16 residues. After removal of 2 bases from V and 7 bases from J, the junction contained 6 bases not matched to a gene. CDR3 in DNA: TGTGCCAGCAGTGACAAGGGACTAGCGGGAATTTATACGCAGTATTTT. Translation: CASSDKGLAGIYTQYF.

The V and J genes are TRBV13 and TRBJ1-2, with no clear D. Deletions cut 4 bases from V and 12 bases from J, with 12 bases between. The germline gives CDR1 PRHDT, CDR2 FYEKMQ (reference sequence). The CDR3 runs 11 residues. In DNA, the CDR3 is TGTGCCAGCAGCTCCGGGATGCTACACACCTTC. Translating gives CASSSGMLHTF.

This chain connects TRBV11-2 to TRBJ2-1, with 16 nucleotides matching TRBD2. This CDR3 is 17 amino acids long. Germline loops: CDR1 SGHAT, CDR2 FQNNGV. After removal of 4 bases from V and 9 bases from J, the junction contained 9 bases not matched to a gene. CDR3 region: CASSSTGTSGRASEQFF. Written as DNA, the CDR3 is TGTGCCAGCAGCTCGACCGGGACTAGCGGGAGGGCCTCTGAGCAGTTCTTC. Full variable domain (rest looked up from reference TRBV11-2 and TRBJ2-1): EAGVAQSPRYKIIEKRQSVAFWCNPISGHATLYWYQQILGQGPKLLIQFQNNGVVDDSQLPKDRFSAERLKGVDSTLKIQPAKLEDSAVYLCASSSTGTSGRASEQFFGPGTRLTVL.

The genes are TRBV9 and TRBJ2-7, with 9 nucleotides matching TRBD1. The germline CDR1 and CDR2 sequences are SGDLS and YYNGEE. V lost 0 bases, J lost 3 bases, and 1 base stayed unmatched. This CDR3 has 14 amino acids. The CDR3 DNA follows: TGTGCCAGCAGCGTAGCGACAGGGGGCTACGAGCAGTACTTC. This codes for CASSVATGGYEQYF.

CDR3 sequence reads: CASSPPGTLEEAFF. CDR3 in DNA: TGCGCCAGCAGCCCCCCCGGGACTCTGGAAGAAGCTTTCTTT. This chain connects TRBV5-1 to TRBJ1-1; the D gene is possibly TRBD1 (5 bases). V dropped 4 bases and J dropped 8 bases, with 18 bases sitting between them. Germline V gene sequence: CDR1 SGHRS, CDR2 YFSETQ. The CDR3 is made up of 14 amino acids.